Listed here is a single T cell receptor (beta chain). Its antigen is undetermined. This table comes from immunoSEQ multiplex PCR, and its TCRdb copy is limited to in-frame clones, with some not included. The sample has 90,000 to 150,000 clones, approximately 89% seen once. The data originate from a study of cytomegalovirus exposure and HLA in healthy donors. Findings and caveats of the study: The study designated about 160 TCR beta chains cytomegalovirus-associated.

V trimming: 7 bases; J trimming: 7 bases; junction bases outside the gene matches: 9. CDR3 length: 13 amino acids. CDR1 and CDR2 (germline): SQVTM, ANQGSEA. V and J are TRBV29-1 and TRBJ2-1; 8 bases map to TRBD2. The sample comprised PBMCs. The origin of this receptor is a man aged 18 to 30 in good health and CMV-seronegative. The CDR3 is CSAAGTSRNEQFF. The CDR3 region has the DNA TGCAGCGCGGCCGGGACTAGTCGGAATGAGCAGTTCTTC.